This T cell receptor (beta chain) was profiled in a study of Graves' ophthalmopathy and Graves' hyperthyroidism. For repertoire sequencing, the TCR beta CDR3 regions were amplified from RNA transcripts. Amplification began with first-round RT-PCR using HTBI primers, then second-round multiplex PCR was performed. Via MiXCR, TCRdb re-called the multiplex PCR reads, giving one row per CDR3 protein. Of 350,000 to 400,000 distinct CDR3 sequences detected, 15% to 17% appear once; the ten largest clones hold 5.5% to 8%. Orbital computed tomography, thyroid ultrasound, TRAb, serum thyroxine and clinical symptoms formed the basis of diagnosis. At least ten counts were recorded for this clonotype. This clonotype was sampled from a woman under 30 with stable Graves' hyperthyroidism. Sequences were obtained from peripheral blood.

CDR3 amino acids: CASSYGATNSPLHF. The CDR3 DNA follows: TGTGCCAGCAGTTACGGGGCAACCAATTCACCCCTCCACTTT. The V gene is TRBV6-2 or TRBV6-3, the J gene TRBJ1-6; D may be TRBD1 (5 bases). The germline gives CDR1 MNHEY, CDR2 SVGEGT. V was cut by 2 bases and J by 7 bases, with 9 bases left in between. The CDR3 is 14 residues long.